This T cell receptor (beta chain) was documented in a study of cytomegalovirus exposure and HLA in healthy donors. Whole-study findings and limits: The number of N-insertions in an Asian-associated ancestry cluster was reportedly below the approximately 700-donor mean in a later analysis.

In regard to this clone: No antigen is known for it.

PCR primers comprised 60 Vbeta and 13 Jbeta primers. Method: immunoSEQ multiplex PCR; TCRdb's copy keeps in-frame clones and lacks some. The sample contains 150,000 to 200,000 clones, around 75% of which appear only once. The germline V gene encodes CDR1 SGHNT and CDR2 YYREEE (reference sequence). The CDR3 runs 13 residues. V shed 4 bases and J 3 bases; nucleotides not matched to a gene: 2. The material sequenced was PBMCs. The rearrangement uses TRBV5-4 and TRBJ1-1, with 8 bases fitting TRBD1. The clonotype was recovered from a woman between 25 and 40 years old in good health and CMV-seropositive. CDR3 loop: CASSKDRDTEAFF. The CDR3, as DNA: TGTGCCAGCAGCAAGGACAGGGACACTGAAGCTTTCTTT.